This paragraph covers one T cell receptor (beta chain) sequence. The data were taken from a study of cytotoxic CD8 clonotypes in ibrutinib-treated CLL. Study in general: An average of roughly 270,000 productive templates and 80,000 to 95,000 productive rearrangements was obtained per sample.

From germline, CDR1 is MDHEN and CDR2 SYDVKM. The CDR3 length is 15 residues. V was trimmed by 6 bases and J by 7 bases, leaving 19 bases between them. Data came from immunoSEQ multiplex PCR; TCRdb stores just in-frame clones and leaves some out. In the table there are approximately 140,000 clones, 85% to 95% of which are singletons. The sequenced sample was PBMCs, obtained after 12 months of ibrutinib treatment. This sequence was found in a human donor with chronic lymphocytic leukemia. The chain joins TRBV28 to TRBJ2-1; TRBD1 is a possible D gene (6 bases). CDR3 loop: CASSPVASQGNEQFF. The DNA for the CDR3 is TGTGCCAGCAGCCCAGTAGCGTCTCAGGGGAATGAGCAGTTCTTC.